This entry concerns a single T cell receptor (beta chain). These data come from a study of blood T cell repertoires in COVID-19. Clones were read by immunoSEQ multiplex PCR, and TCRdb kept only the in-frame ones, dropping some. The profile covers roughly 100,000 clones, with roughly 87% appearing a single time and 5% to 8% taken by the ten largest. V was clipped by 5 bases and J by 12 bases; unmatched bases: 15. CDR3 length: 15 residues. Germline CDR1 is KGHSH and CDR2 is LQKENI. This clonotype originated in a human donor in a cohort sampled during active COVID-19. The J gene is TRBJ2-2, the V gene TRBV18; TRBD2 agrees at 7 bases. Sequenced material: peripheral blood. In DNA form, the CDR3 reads TGTGCCAGCTCAGGTGGGGACTATTCAGTCTCGAAGCTGTTTTTT. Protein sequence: CASSGGDYSVSKLFF.